This T cell receptor (beta chain) stems from a study of blood T cell repertoires in COVID-19. Across the whole study: Samples of COVID-19 (acute and convalescent) were obtained from the United States, Italy and Spain. T cells, B-cell-depleted T cells, or PBMCs supplied cDNA or gDNA.

With 5 bases clipped from V and 2 bases from J, the junction kept 6 bases outside the gene matches. In germline, CDR1 is LGHNT, CDR2 FRNRAP. The CDR3 totals 15 residues. Original handling: Reference gene primers were amplified, and this amplification served to estimate nucleated cell counts. Sequencing used immunoSEQ multiplex PCR; TCRdb keeps in-frame clones, though not all of them. From that table come the V and J calls and clone size; the DNA was used to work out D and trimming. The repertoire consists of about 200,000 clones, with about 84% occurring once and the leading ten covering 5.6%. The chain links TRBV12-5 to TRBJ1-5; 7 nucleotides match TRBD1. Source material: PBMCs or T cells enriched from blood (not recorded which). This TCR came from a man aged 40-49 years with acute COVID-19. CDR3 bases: TGTGCTAGTGGTGACGACAGGGAGGGCAATCAGCCCCAGCATTTT. The encoded protein is CASGDDREGNQPQHF.